This T cell receptor (beta chain) was sequenced in a study of blood T cell repertoires in COVID-19 (TCRdb year 2020). For the wider study: The collaborator samples originated in the United States, Italy and Spain and spanned the acute and convalescent phases of COVID-19. The repertoires were made available in a free public database intended to serve as a resource for research on the immune response to SARS-CoV-2. The prospective study material was composed of cDNA or gDNA derived from T cells, B-cell-depleted T cells, or PBMCs. The dataset comprised deeply sampled blood TCRbeta repertoires from subjects exposed to, actively infected with, or recovered from COVID-19. HLA class I and class II types, where available, came from metadata supplied by the sample provider rather than from assay-based typing. The sample metadata nearly always contained a de-identified subject ID, COVID-19 status, age in years and sex. The samples were drawn from two sources: the first 160 participants of the ongoing ImmuneRACE study, and 1,254 subjects contributed by 6 global collaborators.

TCRbeta CDR3 regions were amplified from genomic DNA by means of the immunoSEQ Assay, a bias-controlled multiplex PCR. The authors processed their data as follows. Nucleated cell counts per sample were estimated from amplification of reference gene primers within the assay. To quantify the absolute abundance of each unique TCRbeta CDR3 rearrangement, sequence reads were collapsed and filtered. For each sample, productive Simpson clonality was calculated as the square root of Simpson's diversity index across productive rearrangements. TCRdb limited this immuneACCESS table to in-frame rearrangements with V and J called. A share of clones is missing; checked studies link under half to unresolved V genes, and the rest is unexplained. V, J and clone size derive from that table, while D and trimming were established from the DNA sequence. This sample holds 180,000 or so clones; roughly 88% were observed only once. The ten top clones hold 10% to 15% of the sample.

Via the germline V gene (reference sequence), CDR1 is LNHDA and CDR2 SQIVND. V is cut by 6 bases and J by 4 bases, and the space between the germline ends is 10 bases. Counted from cysteine to phenylalanine, this CDR3 has 13 amino acids. Only CDR3 DNA remains: 39 bases, in frame from the first base. General findings and caveats noted by the study authors: The amount of clinical and demographic metadata varied by source and participant and was provided uncurated.

Enrolling through a virtual design, the prospective study's participants ranged in age from roughly 18 to 90 years and lived across 20 to 25 United States geographic areas. In the prospective study, cohorts were assigned on the basis of participant-reported clinical history obtained from a screening survey and a study questionnaire. ImmuneRACE Cohort 3 recovered participants were defined by two consecutive negative NP/OP PCR tests, healthcare professional clearance, or symptom resolution. In the prospective study, whole blood, serum and a nasopharyngeal or oropharyngeal swab were collected from each participant by mobile phlebotomists. Prospective study participants could optionally give additional blood draws and questionnaires over a roughly 2-month period. Blood samples from the prospective study were shipped frozen or at room temperature prior to DNA extraction. Remarks on this clone: Its antigen is not yet known. No base-level quality is on record; no much larger clone is a single base apart.

This receptor was taken from a woman aged 55-69 years who had recovered from COVID-19. The rearranged segments are TRBV19 and TRBJ1-5; there is no confident call for the D gene. The specimen was PBMCs or T cells enriched from blood (not recorded which). The CDR3 corresponds to CASSGSPNQPQHF. Here is the DNA: TGTGCCAGTAGCGGGAGCCCTAATCAGCCCCAGCATTTT.